The 6 T cell receptor delta chains reported below all come from one sample, sequenced in a study of gamma-delta chains in newborns, infants, children. TCRdb re-analyzed the reads via CATT. The data show about 3,400 delta-chain clones, about 0.3% seen once. Sequencing used blood. These TCRs come from a child who was a newborn, infant or young child, either healthy, febrile or measles-vaccinated (not recorded which).

As to this clone: The TCRdb protein comes from a much larger clone and disagrees with this DNA's translation at residue 5, likely due to a read error; the protein given here is derived from the DNA. The chain employs TRDV2 and TRDJ3; 11 nucleotides align to TRDD3. CDR1 is GEAIGNYY, CDR2 EKD, per germline. J was trimmed by 0 bases and V by 1 base; bases with no gene match: 4. The length of the CDR3 is 19 residues. The CDR3 bases are TGTGCCTGTGACACTGGGGGATACGGGCGCTCCTGGGACACCCGACAGATGTTTTTC. Translating gives CACDTGGYGRSWDTRQMFF.

This clone was counted ten times or more. A much larger clone is a single base away; this may be a read error. V usage is TRDV2 and J usage is TRDJ3; D is perhaps TRDD3 (6 bases). The CDR3 runs to 19 residues. Looked up from germline, CDR1 is GEAIGNYY and CDR2 is EKD. CDR3 protein: CACDGIVGGQSRDTRQTFF. The CDR3, as DNA: TGTGCCTGTGACGGCATCGTGGGGGGCCAGTCCCGGGACACCCGACAGACGTTTTTC.

The table lists this clone with a few counts. A read error is the likely source, as a far larger clone sits one nucleotide away. The chain joins TRAV29/DV5 to TRDJ3, with TRDD3 matching 7 bases. Germline V gives CDR1 NSMFDY, CDR2 ISSIKDK. The CDR3 contains 17 residues. The J segment lost 1 base and the V segment lost 1 base, leaving 5 bases of the junction unmatched. The CDR3 DNA sequence: TGTGCAGCAAGCTCACTGGGGTCATCCTGGGACACCCGACAGATGTTTTTC. This sequence encodes CAASSLGSSWDTRQMFF. Full variable domain (outside the CDR3, taken from reference TRAV29/DV5 and TRDJ3): DQQVKQNSPSLSVQEGRISILNCDYTNSMFDYFLWYKKYPAEGPTFLISISSIKDKNEDGRFTVFLNKSAKHLSLHIVPSQPGDSAVYFCAASSLGSSWDTRQMFFGTGIKLFVEP.

As for this clone: This DNA translates differently at residue 4 from the TCRdb protein, which is that of a much larger clone; a read error is likely, and the protein shown is the DNA's own translation. Here the CDR3 DNA reads TGTGCCTGTGGCACCGGGGGATACGATAAACTCATCTTT. Protein product: CACGTGGYDKLIF. The chain links TRDV2 to TRDJ1; 8 nucleotides align to TRDD3. Germline CDR1 is GEAIGNYY and CDR2 is EKD. The CDR3 covers 13 residues.

This chain connects TRDV3 to TRDJ1; D ambiguous. Germline matching of the DNA provided the J gene here, since TCRdb leaves it blank. Germline assignment: CDR1 TVYSNPD and CDR2 GDNSRS (reference sequence). The V end lost 3 bases, the J end lost 9 bases, and 14 bases lay between the germline ends. The CDR3 consists of 11 residues. This CDR3 is CALSAGGELIF. The DNA for the CDR3 is TGTGCCTTGAGTGCGGGCGGGGAACTCATCTTT.

This clone is medium-sized by share. With a much larger clone just one base away, this may be a read error. The chain is built from TRDV2 and TRDJ3, with 11 bases fitting TRDD3. Germline V gene sequence: CDR1 GEAIGNYY, CDR2 EKD. This CDR3 comprises 19 residues. CDR3 coding DNA: TGTGCCTGTGACACCCCACTGGGGGATATTTCCTGGGACACCCGACAGATATTTTTC. Amino acid sequence: CACDTPLGDISWDTRQIFF.